The rows below give T cell receptor beta chains drawn from one sample of a study of blood T cell repertoires in COVID-19. Profiling relied on immunoSEQ multiplex PCR, and the TCRdb table lists in-frame clones only, not all of them. Here the sample spans 300,000 to 450,000 clones, approximately 89% being singletons. Sample: peripheral blood. All receptors derive from a woman aged 55-69 years with COVID-19, enrolled during active disease. Both conserved end residues are part of each CDR3. A D gene is named only where the DNA matches it firmly. Clone sizes are given selectively: once, few, many, or a class where the clone is expanded.

D: NA; J: TRBJ1-3; V: TRBV21-1; size: NA; DNA: TGTGCCAGGGGGGCCGACGGGACCTCTTTAGGAAACACCATATATTTT; CDR3: CARGADGTSLGNTIYF
D: TRBD1; J: TRBJ2-7; V: TRBV29-1; size: NA; DNA: TGCAGCGTTGAAGATCCTATGGGACAGGGGTCGTTAGGCGTCTACGAGCAGTACTTC; CDR3: CSVEDPMGQGSLGVYEQYF
D: TRBD1; J: TRBJ1-5; V: TRBV2; size: NA; DNA: TGTGCCAGCAGTGAAGGACAGGGGGCATATCAGCCCCAGCATTTT; CDR3: CASSEGQGAYQPQHF
D: TRBD1; J: TRBJ1-1; V: TRBV30; size: once; DNA: TGTGCCTGGAGCGCTGGACAGGGGAGCACTGAAGCTTTCTTT; CDR3: CAWSAGQGSTEAFF
D: TRBD1; J: TRBJ2-6; V: TRBV5-6; size: NA; DNA: TGTGCCAGCAGCTTGTACGGGGACAGGACCTCTGGGGCCAACGTCCTGACTTTC; CDR3: CASSLYGDRTSGANVLTF
D: TRBD1; J: TRBJ2-3; V: TRBV6-2/TRBV6-3; size: NA; DNA: TGTGCCAGCAGTGACGCCGGGACAGGAAGCACAGATACGCAGTATTTT; CDR3: CASSDAGTGSTDTQYF
D: NA; J: TRBJ1-1; V: TRBV5-1; size: NA; DNA: TGCGCCAGCAGTTCTACGGTGATGAACACTGAAGCTTTCTTT; CDR3: CASSSTVMNTEAFF
D: NA; J: TRBJ1-3; V: TRBV12-5; size: NA; DNA: TGTGCTAGTGGTTTTCAGACTAGCTCTGGAAACACCATATATTTT; CDR3: CASGFQTSSGNTIYF
D: NA; J: TRBJ2-5; V: TRBV7-9; size: NA; DNA: TGTGCCAGCAGCTCAGGGATTGGGGAGACCCAGTACTTC; CDR3: CASSSGIGETQYF
D: NA; J: TRBJ2-1; V: TRBV4-1; size: NA; DNA: TGCGCCAGCAGCCAAGATGAGGGATACAATGAGCAGTTCTTC; CDR3: CASSQDEGYNEQFF
D: NA; J: TRBJ2-7; V: TRBV6-2/TRBV6-3; size: NA; DNA: TGTGCCAGCAGTTACTCGCGGTTAAGGGACATCGACTACGAGCAGTACTTC; CDR3: CASSYSRLRDIDYEQYF
D: TRBD1; J: TRBJ2-1; V: TRBV7-8; size: NA; DNA: TGTGCCAGTACGCGGGCCCGGACAGGAGATTACAATGAGCAGTTCTTC; CDR3: CASTRARTGDYNEQFF
D: TRBD2; J: TRBJ2-3; V: TRBV7-9; size: NA; DNA: TGTGCCAGCAGCCCGGGCGCTAGCGGAACAGATACGCAGTATTTT; CDR3: CASSPGASGTDTQYF
D: TRBD2; J: TRBJ2-3; V: TRBV18; size: NA; DNA: TGTGCCAGCTCACGGGGACTAGCGCCGGATACGCAGTATTTT; CDR3: CASSRGLAPDTQYF
D: TRBD2; J: TRBJ2-5; V: TRBV3-1/TRBV3-2; size: NA; DNA: TGTGCCAGCAGCCAAGGCCCGGTTTTAGCGGGGCGCGGGGAGACCCAGTACTTC; CDR3: CASSQGPVLAGRGETQYF
D: NA; J: TRBJ1-5; V: TRBV6-5; size: NA; DNA: TGTGCCAGCAGTAGACACTCCAATCAGCCCCAGCATTTT; CDR3: CASSRHSNQPQHF
D: TRBD1; J: TRBJ1-6; V: TRBV7-8; size: NA; DNA: TGTGCCAGCAGCTTAGCGGGACAGGGTTCACCCCTCCACTTT; CDR3: CASSLAGQGSPLHF